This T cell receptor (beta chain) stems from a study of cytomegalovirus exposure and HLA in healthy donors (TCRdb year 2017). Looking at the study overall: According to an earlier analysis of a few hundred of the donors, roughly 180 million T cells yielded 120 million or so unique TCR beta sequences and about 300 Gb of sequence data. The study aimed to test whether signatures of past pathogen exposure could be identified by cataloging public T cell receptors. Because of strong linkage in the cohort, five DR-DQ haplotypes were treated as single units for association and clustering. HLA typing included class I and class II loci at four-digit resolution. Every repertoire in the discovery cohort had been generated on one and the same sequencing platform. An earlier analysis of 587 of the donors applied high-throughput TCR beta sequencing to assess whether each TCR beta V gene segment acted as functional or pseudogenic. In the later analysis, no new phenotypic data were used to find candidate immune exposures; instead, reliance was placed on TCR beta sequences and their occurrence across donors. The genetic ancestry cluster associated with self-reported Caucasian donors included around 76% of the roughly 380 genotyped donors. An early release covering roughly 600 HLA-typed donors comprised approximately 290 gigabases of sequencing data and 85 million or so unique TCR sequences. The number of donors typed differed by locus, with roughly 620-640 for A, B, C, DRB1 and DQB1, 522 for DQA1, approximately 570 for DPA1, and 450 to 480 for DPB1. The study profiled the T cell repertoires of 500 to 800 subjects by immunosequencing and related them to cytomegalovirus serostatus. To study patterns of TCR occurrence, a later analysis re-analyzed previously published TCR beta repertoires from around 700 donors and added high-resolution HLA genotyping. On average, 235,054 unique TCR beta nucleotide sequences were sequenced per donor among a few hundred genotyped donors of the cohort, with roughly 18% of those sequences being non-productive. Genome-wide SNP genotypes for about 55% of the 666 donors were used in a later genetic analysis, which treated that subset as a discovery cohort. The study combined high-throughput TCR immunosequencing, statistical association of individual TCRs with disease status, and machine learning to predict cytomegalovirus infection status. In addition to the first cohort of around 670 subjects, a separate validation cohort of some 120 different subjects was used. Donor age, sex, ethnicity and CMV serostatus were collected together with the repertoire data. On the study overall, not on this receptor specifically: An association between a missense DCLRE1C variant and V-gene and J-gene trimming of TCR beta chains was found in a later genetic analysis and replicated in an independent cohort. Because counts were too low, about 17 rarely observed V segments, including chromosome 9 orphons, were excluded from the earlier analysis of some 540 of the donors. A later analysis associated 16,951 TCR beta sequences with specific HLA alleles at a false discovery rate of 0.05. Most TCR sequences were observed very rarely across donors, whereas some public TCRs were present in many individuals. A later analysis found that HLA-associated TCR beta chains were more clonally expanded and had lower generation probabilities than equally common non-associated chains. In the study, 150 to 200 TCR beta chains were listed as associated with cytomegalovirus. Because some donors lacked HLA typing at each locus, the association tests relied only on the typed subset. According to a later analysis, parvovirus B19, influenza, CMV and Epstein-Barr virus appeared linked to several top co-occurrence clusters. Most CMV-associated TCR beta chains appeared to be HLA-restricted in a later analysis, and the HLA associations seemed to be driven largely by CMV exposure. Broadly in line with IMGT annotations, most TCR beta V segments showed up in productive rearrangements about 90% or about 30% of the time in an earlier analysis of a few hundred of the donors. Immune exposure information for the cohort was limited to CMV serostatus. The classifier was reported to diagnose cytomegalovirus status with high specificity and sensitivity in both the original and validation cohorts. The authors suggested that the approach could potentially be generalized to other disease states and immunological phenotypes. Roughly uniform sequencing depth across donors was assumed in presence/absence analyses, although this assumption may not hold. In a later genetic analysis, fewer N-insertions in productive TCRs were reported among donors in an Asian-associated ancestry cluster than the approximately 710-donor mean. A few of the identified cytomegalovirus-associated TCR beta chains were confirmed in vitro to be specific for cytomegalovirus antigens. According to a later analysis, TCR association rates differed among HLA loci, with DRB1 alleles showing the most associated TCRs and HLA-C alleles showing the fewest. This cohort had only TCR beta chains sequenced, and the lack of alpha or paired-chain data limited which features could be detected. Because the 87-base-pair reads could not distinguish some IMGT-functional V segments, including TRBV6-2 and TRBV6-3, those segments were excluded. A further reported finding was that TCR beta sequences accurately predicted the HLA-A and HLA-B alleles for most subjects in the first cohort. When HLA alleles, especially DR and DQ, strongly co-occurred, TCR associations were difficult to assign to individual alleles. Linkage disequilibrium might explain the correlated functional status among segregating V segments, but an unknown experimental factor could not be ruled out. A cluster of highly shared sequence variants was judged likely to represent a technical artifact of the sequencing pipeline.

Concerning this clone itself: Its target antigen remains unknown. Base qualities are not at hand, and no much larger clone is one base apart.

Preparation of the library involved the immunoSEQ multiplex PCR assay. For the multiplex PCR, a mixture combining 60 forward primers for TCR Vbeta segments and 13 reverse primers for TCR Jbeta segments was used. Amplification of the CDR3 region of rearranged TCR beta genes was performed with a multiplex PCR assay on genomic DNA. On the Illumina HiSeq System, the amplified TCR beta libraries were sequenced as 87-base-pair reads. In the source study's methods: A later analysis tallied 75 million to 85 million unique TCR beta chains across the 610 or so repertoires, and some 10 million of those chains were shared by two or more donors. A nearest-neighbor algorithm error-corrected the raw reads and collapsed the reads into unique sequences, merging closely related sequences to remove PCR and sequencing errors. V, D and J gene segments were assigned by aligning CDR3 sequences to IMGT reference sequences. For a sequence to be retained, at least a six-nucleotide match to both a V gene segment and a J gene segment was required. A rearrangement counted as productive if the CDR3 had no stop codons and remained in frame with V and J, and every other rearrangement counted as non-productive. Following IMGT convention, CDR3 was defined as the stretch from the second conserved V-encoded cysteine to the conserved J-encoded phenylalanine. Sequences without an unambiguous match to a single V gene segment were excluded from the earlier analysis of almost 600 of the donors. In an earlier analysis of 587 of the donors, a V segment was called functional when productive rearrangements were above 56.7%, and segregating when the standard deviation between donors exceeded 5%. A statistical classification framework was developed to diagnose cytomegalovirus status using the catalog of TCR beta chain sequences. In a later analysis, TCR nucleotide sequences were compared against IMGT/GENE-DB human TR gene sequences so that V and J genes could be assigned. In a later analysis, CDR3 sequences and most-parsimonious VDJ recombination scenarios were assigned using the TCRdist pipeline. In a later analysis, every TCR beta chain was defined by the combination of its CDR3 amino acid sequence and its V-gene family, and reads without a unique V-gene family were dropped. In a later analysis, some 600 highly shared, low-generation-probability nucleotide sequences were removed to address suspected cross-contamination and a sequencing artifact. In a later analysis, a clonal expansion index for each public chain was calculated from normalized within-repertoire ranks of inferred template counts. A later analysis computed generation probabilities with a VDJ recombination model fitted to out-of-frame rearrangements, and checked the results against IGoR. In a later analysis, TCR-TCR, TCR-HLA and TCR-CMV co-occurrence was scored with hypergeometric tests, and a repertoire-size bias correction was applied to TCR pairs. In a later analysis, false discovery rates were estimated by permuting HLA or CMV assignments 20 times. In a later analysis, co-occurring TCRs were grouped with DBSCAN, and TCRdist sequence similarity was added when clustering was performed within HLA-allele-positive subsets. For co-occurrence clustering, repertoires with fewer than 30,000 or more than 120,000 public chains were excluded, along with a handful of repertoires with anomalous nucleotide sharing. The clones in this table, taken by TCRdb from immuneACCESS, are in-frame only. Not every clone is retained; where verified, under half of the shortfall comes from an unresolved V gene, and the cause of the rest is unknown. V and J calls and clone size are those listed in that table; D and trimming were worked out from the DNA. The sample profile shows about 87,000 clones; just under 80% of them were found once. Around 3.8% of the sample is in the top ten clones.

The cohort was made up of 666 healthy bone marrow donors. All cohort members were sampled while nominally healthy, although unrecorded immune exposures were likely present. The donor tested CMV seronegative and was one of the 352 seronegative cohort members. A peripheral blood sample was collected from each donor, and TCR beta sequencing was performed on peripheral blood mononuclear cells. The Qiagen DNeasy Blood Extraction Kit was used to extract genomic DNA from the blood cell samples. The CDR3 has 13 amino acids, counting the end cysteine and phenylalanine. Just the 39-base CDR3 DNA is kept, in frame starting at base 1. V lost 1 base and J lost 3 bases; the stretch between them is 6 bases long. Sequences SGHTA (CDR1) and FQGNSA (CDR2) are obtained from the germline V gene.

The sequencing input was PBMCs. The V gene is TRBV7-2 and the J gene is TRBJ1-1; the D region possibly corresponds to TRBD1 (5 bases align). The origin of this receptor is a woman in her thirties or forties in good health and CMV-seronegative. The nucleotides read TGTGCCAGCAGCTTAGGGGGGGACACTGAAGCTTTCTTT. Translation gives CASSLGGDTEAFF.